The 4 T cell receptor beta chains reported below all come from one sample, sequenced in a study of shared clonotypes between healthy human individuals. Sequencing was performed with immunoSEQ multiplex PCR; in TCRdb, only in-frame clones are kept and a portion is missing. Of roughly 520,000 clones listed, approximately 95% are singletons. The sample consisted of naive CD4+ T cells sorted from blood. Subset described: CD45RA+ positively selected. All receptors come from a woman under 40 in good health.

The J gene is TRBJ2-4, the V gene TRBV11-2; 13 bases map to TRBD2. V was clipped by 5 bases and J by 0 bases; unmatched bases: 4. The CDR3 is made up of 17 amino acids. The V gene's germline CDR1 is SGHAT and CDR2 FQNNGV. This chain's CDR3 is CASSPGLAGKAKNIQYF. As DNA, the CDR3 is TGTGCCAGCAGCCCGGGACTAGCGGGAAAAGCCAAAAACATTCAGTACTTC.

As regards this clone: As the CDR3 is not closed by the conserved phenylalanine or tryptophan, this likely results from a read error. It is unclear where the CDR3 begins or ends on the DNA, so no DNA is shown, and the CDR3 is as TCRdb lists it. This chain's CDR3 is CAWRGPLV. The chain joins TRBV30 to TRBJ1-2. Ends included, the CDR3 has 8 residues. Germline V gives CDR1 GTSNPN, CDR2 SVGIG (reference sequence).

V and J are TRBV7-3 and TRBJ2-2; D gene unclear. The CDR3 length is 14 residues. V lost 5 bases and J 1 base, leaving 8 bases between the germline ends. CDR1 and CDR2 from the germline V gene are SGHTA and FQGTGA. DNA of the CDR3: TGTGCCAGCAGCAACTCCGGGAACACCGGGGAGCTGTTTTTT. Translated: CASSNSGNTGELFF.

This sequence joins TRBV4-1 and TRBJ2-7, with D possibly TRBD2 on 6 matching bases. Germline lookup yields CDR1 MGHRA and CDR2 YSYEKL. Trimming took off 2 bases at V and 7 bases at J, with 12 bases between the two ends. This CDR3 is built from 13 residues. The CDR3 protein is CASSQTYAGEQYF. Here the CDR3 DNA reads TGCGCCAGCAGCCAAACGTACGCGGGGGAGCAGTACTTC.